This is a list of T cell receptor beta chains from one sample in a study of blood T cell repertoires in COVID-19. Repertoires were generated with immunoSEQ multiplex PCR, while TCRdb's copy carries only in-frame clones and drops some. The table includes roughly 400,000 clones, 90% detected once. The sequencing input was PBMCs or T cells enriched from blood (not recorded which). The receptors here all came from a man between 18 and 29 years old who had recovered from COVID-19. The CDR3 runs from the conserved cysteine through the conserved F or W. The D gene is left open where the match is weak. Some rows have no size entry. The others give once, few or many, or a class for an expanded clone.

>TRBJ2-7|NA|TRBD2|TRBV5-4
CASSWDKGLAGGSYEQYF
TGTGCCAGCAGCTGGGATAAGGGACTAGCGGGAGGGTCCTACGAGCAGTACTTC
>TRBJ1-4|NA|NA|TRBV2
CASRPTQGSPTKLFF
TGTGCCAGCAGACCTACCCAGGGAAGCCCTACAAAACTGTTTTTT
>TRBJ2-7|NA|NA|TRBV5-6
CASSPRGYTYEQYF
TGTGCCAGCTCCCCAAGGGGGTACACCTACGAGCAGTACTTC
>TRBJ2-1|NA|TRBD1|TRBV12-5
CASAYGTGTTNEQFF
TGTGCTAGTGCTTACGGGACAGGGACGACGAATGAGCAGTTCTTC
>TRBJ1-3|NA|NA|TRBV30
CAWKLTGGNTIYF
TGTGCCTGGAAACTCACCGGTGGAAACACCATATATTTT
>TRBJ1-1|NA|NA|TRBV7-8
CASSLREGMNTEAFF
TGTGCCAGCAGCTTAAGGGAGGGCATGAACACTGAAGCTTTCTTT
>TRBJ1-2|NA|NA|TRBV29-1
CSVPGLYLNTF
TGCAGCGTTCCGGGATTATACCTAAACACCTTC
>TRBJ1-3|NA|NA|TRBV5-8
CASTSTGPDRGTIYF
TGTGCCAGCACCTCCACAGGGCCCGACCGCGGCACCATATATTTT
>TRBJ1-2|NA|NA|TRBV7-7
CASSRHYPVTPGSNYGYTF
TGTGCCAGCAGCCGCCATTACCCTGTGACGCCCGGGTCGAACTATGGCTACACCTTC
>TRBJ1-1|NA|NA|TRBV4-2
CASSQGRGIAEAFF
TGTGCCAGCAGCCAAGGTCGAGGGATCGCGGAAGCTTTCTTT
>TRBJ1-2|NA|NA|TRBV6-2/TRBV6-3
CASSYLGGNYGYTF
TGTGCCAGCAGTTACTTAGGGGGTAACTATGGCTACACCTTC
>TRBJ1-2|NA|NA|TRBV10-3
CAISGSTGWGYGYTF
TGTGCCATCAGTGGAAGTACAGGGTGGGGGTATGGCTACACCTTC
>TRBJ1-1|NA|TRBD1|TRBV9
CASSVEGTAPTEAFF
TGTGCCAGCAGCGTAGAGGGGACAGCGCCCACTGAAGCTTTCTTT
>TRBJ1-1|NA|NA|TRBV13
CASSLTGGTEAFF
TGTGCCAGCAGCTTAACCGGGGGGACTGAAGCTTTCTTT
>TRBJ2-3|few|NA|TRBV6-2/TRBV6-3
CASSYQGNTDTQYF
TGTGCCAGCAGTTACCAGGGCAACACAGATACGCAGTATTTT
>TRBJ2-7|NA|TRBD1|TRBV7-8
CASSSKTTGSSYEQYF
TGTGCCAGCAGCTCTAAAACGACAGGGAGCTCCTACGAGCAGTACTTC
>TRBJ1-1|NA|NA|TRBV3-1/TRBV3-2
CASSQGSVKAFF
TGTGCCAGCAGCCAAGGGAGCGTTAAAGCTTTCTTT
>TRBJ2-1|NA|NA|TRBV23-1
CASSQHYYNEQFF
TGCGCCAGCAGTCAACACTATTACAATGAGCAGTTCTTC
>TRBJ1-6|NA|NA|TRBV29-1
CSAKSGDGYNSPLHF
TGCAGCGCAAAATCGGGGGACGGATATAATTCACCCCTCCACTTT
>TRBJ2-2|NA|TRBD2|TRBV3-1/TRBV3-2
CASSQGPAGGLTGELFF
TGTGCCAGCAGCCAAGGCCCGGCGGGAGGCCTTACCGGGGAGCTGTTTTTT
>TRBJ2-7|NA|TRBD2|TRBV30
CAWSPGGRDEQYF
TGTGCCTGGAGTCCCGGCGGGAGAGACGAGCAGTACTTC
>TRBJ2-2|once|TRBD1|TRBV7-6
CASSLFGTGTGELFF
TGTGCCAGCAGCTTATTCGGGACAGGGACCGGGGAGCTGTTTTTT
>TRBJ2-4|NA|TRBD2|TRBV3-1/TRBV3-2
CASSSQMTSGPQNIQYF
TGTGCCAGCAGCTCCCAGATGACTAGCGGGCCCCAAAACATTCAGTACTTC
>TRBJ1-1|NA|NA|TRBV7-9
CASSLDVPGAFF
TGTGCCAGCAGCTTGGACGTACCGGGGGCTTTCTTT
>TRBJ2-3|NA|TRBD1|TRBV18
CASSLTGGTDTQYF
TGTGCCAGCTCACTTACAGGGGGAACAGATACGCAGTATTTT
>TRBJ1-1|NA|NA|TRBV16
CASSQSWGSEAFF
TGTGCCAGCAGCCAATCATGGGGCTCTGAAGCTTTCTTT
>TRBJ2-7|NA|NA|TRBV5-6
CASSLLTAPYEQYF
TGTGCCAGCAGCTTGTTGACAGCACCCTACGAGCAGTACTTC
>TRBJ2-2|NA|NA|TRBV25-1
CASRSPGLYTGELFF
TGTGCCAGCAGATCACCGGGACTCTACACCGGGGAGCTGTTTTTT
>TRBJ1-1|NA|TRBD1|TRBV10-3
CAISDRDRRNTEAFF
TGTGCCATCAGTGACAGGGACAGGCGGAACACTGAAGCTTTCTTT
>TRBJ1-2|NA|NA|TRBV29-1
CSGGDRSLEDGYTF
TGCAGCGGAGGTGACAGGTCCTTAGAGGATGGCTACACCTTC
>TRBJ1-2|once|NA|TRBV29-1
CSFVRGSPYGYTF
TGCAGCTTTGTTAGGGGGAGCCCCTATGGCTACACCTTC
>TRBJ2-3|NA|TRBD2|TRBV4-1
CASSQAELAGGPDTQYF
TGCGCCAGCAGCCAAGCAGAACTAGCGGGGGGCCCGGATACGCAGTATTTT
>TRBJ2-1|NA|NA|TRBV9
CASSVAGDSYNEQFF
TGTGCCAGCAGCGTAGCGGGAGACAGCTACAATGAGCAGTTCTTC
>TRBJ2-7|NA|TRBD1|TRBV11-2
CASSQDRTSYEQYF
TGTGCCAGCAGCCAGGACAGGACTTCCTACGAGCAGTACTTC
>TRBJ2-7|NA|TRBD1|TRBV11-1
CASSRDRDSYEQYF
TGTGCCAGCAGCCGGGACAGAGACTCCTACGAGCAGTACTTC
>TRBJ1-6|NA|TRBD1|TRBV27
CASTGGQGNSPLHF
TGTGCCAGCACCGGGGGACAGGGGAATTCACCCCTCCACTTT
>TRBJ1-5|few|TRBD1|TRBV2
CASSEDPNRGNQPQHF
TGTGCCAGCAGTGAAGACCCCAACAGGGGTAATCAGCCCCAGCATTTT
>TRBJ1-1|NA|TRBD1|TRBV5-4
CASSAGGLGNTEAFF
TGTGCCAGCAGTGCAGGGGGCTTAGGGAACACTGAAGCTTTCTTT
>TRBJ1-4|NA|NA|TRBV7-8
CASSLASDEKLFF
TGTGCCAGCAGCTTAGCGTCGGATGAAAAACTGTTTTTT
>TRBJ2-7|NA|TRBD1|TRBV18
CASSPPTGVGEQYF
TGTGCCAGCTCACCACCGACAGGGGTTGGTGAGCAGTACTTC